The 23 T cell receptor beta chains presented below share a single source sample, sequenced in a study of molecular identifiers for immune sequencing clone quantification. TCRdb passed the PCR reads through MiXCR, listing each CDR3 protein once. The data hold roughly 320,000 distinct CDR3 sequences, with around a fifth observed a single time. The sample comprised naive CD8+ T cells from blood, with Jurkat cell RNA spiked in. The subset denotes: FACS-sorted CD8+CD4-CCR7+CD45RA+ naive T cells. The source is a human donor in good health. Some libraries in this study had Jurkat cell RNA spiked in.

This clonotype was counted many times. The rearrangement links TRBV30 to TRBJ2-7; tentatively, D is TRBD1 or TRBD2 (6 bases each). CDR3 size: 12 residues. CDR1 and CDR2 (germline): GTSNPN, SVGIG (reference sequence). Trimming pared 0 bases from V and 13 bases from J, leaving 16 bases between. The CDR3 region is CAWSVTGATFYF. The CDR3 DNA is TGTGCCTGGAGTGTTACGGGGGCCACCTTTTACTTC.

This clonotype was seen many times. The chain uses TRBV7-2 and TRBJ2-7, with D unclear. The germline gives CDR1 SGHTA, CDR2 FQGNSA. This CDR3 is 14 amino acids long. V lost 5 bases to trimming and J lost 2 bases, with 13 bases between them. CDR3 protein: CASSTAPFPYEQYF. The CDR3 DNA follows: TGTGCCAGCAGCACGGCCCCTTTCCCCTACGAGCAGTACTTC.

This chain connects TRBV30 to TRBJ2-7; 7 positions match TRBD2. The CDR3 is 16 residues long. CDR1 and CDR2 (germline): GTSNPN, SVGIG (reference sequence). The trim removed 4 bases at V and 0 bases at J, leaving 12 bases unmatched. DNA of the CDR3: TGTGCCTGGACACCGGGACTACGAGTTCGCTCCTACGAGCAGTACTTC. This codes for CAWTPGLRVRSYEQYF. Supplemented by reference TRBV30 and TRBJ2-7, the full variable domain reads SQTIHQWPATLVQPVGSPLSLECTVEGTSNPNLYWYRQAAGRGLQLLFYSVGIGQISSEVPQNLSASRPQDRQFILSSKKLLLSDSGFYLCAWTPGLRVRSYEQYFGPGTRLTVT.

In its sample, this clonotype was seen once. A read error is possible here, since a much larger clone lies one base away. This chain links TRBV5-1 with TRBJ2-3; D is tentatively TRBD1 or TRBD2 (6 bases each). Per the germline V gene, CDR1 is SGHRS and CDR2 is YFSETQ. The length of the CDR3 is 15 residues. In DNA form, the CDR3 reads TGCGCCGGCAGCCCCTGGGGGGCTAGCACAGATACGCAGTATTTT. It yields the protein CAGSPWGASTDTQYF.

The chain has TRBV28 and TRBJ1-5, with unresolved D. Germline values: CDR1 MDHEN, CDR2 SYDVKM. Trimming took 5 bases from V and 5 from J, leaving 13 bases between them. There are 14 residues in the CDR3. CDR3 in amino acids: CASSVSRGDQPQHF. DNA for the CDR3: TGTGCCAGCAGTGTCTCGCGTGGGGATCAGCCCCAGCATTTT.

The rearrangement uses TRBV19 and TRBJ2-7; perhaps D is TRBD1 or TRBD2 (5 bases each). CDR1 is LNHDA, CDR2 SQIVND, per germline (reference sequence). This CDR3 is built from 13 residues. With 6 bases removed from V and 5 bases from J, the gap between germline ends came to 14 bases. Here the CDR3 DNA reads TGTGCCAGTAGCTTTTCCGGGGACCACGAGCAGTACTTC. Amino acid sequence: CASSFSGDHEQYF.

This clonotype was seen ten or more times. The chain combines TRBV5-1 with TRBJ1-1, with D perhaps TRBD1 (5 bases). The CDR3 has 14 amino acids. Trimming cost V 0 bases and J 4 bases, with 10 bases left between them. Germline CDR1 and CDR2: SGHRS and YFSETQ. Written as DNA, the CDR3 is TGCGCCAGCAGCTTGGAGCGCGGGGGCACTGAAGCTTTCTTT. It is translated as CASSLERGGTEAFF.

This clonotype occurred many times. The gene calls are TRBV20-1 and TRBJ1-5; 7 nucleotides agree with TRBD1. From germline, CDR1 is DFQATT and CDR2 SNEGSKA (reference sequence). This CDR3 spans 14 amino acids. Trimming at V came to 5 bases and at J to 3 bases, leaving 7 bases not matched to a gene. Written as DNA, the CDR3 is TGCAGTGCTCCACCGACAGGGCTCAATCAGCCCCAGCATTTT. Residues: CSAPPTGLNQPQHF.

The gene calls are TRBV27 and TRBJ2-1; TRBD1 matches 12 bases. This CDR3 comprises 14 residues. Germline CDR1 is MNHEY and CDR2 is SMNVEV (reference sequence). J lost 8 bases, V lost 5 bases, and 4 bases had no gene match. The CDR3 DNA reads TGTGCCAGCAGTACGGGACAGGGGGCCTATGAGCAGTTCTTC. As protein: CASSTGQGAYEQFF.

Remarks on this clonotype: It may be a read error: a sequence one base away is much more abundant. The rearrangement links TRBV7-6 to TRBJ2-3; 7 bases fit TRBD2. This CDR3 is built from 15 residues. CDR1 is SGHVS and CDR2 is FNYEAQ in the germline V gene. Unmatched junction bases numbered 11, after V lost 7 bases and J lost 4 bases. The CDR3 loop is CASTTPGGVADTQYF. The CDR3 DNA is TGTGCCAGCACAACCCCGGGAGGTGTCGCAGATACGCAGTATTTT.

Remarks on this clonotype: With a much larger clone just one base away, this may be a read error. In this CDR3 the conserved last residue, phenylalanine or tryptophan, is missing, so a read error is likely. Written as DNA, the CDR3 is TGCGCCAGCAGCTTTCTAGGACAGGGGTCAGATACGCAGTATCTT. Amino acids: CASSFLGQGSDTQYL. The chain has TRBV5-1 and TRBJ2-3; 9 positions agree with TRBD1. This CDR3 is 15 amino acids long. From germline, CDR1 is SGHRS and CDR2 YFSETQ. V shed 2 bases and J 4 bases; nucleotides not matched to a gene: 5.

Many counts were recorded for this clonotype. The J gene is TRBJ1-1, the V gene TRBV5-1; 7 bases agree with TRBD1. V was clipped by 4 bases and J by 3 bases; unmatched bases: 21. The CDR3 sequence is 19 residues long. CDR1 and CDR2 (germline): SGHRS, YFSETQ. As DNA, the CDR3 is TGCGCCAGCAGCCTCAGGGGCGCGCGACAGGGTCCGGGGGACACTGAAGCTTTCTTT. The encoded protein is CASSLRGARQGPGDTEAFF.

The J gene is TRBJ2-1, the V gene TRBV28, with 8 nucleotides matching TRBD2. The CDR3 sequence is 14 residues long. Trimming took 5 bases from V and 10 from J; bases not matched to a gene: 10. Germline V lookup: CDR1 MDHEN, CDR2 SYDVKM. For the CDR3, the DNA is TGTGCCAGCAGTCCTCCGGGACTAGGGCTCGAGCAGTTCTTC. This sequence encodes CASSPPGLGLEQFF.

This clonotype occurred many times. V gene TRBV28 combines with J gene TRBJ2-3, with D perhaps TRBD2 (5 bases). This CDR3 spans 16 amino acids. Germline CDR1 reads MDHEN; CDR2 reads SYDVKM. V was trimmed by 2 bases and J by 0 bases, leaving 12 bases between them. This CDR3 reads CASSLLAGTSTDTQYF. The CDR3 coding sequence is TGTGCCAGCAGTTTACTGGCGGGCACTAGCACAGATACGCAGTATTTT.

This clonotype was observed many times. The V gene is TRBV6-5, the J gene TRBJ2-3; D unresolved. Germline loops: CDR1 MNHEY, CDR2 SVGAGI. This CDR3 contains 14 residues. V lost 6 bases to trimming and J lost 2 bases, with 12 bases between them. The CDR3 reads CASSPGSLTDTQYF. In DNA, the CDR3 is TGTGCCAGCAGCCCTGGTAGCCTCACAGATACGCAGTATTTT.

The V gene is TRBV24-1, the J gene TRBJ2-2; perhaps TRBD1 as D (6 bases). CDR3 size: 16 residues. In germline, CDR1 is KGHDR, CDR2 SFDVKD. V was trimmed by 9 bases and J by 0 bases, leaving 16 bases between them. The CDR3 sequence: CATGIRRDTNTGELFF. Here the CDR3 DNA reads TGTGCCACCGGAATCCGACGGGACACGAACACCGGGGAGCTGTTTTTT.

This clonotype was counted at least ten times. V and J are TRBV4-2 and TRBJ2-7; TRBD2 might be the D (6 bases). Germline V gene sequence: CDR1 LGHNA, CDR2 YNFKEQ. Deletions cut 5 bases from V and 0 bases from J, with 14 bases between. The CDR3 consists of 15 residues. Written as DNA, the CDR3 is TGTGCCAGCAGCACCGGGACTCGGAGCTCCTACGAGCAGTACTTC. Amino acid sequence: CASSTGTRSSYEQYF.

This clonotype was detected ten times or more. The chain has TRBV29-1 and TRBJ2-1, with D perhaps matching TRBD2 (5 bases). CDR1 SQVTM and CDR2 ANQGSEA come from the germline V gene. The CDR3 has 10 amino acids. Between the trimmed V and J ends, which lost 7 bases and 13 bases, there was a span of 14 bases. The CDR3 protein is CSARGGAQFF. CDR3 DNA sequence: TGCAGCGCCCGTGGAGGTGCTCAGTTCTTC.

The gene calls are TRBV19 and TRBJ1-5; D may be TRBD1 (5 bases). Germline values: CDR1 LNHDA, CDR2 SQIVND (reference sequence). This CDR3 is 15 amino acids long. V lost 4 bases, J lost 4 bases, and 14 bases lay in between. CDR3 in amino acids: CASSTGGTVNQPQHF. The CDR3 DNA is TGTGCCAGTAGTACAGGAGGGACGGTGAATCAGCCCCAGCATTTT. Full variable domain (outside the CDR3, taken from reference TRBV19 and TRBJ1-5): DGGITQSPKYLFRKEGQNVTLSCEQNLNHDAMYWYRQDPGQGLRLIYYSQIVNDFQKGDIAEGYSVSREKKESFPLTVTSAQKNPTAFYLCASSTGGTVNQPQHFGDGTRLSIL.

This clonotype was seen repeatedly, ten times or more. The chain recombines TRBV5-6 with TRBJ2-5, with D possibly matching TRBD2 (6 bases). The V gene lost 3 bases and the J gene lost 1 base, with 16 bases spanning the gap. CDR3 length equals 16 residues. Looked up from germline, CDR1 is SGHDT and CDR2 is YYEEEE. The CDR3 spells CASSSEPLGGQETQYF. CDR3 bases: TGTGCCAGCAGCTCCGAACCCCTGGGGGGCCAAGAGACCCAGTACTTC.

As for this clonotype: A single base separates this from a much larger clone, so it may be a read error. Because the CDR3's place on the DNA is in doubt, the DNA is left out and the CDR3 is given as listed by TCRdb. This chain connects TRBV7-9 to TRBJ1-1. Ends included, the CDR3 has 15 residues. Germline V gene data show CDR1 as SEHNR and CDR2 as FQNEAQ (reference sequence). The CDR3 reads CASSSLFGLGTEALF.

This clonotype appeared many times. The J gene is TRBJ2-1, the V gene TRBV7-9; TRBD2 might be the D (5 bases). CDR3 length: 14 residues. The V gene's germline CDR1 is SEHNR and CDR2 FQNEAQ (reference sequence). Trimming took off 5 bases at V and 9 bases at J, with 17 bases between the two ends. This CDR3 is CASSPEGRLVEQFF. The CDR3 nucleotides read TGTGCCAGCAGCCCCGAGGGAAGGCTTGTTGAGCAGTTCTTC.

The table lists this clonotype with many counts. CDR3 in amino acids: CASSSGGMGQLTDTQYF. The CDR3 DNA reads TGTGCCAGCAGTTCGGGGGGGATGGGACAGCTAACAGATACGCAGTATTTT. The chain carries TRBV6-5 and TRBJ2-3; a possible D gene is TRBD2 (8 bases). The ends were cut back, 4 bases at V and 3 bases at J, with 20 bases in the middle. Germline CDR1 reads MNHEY; CDR2 reads SVGAGI. CDR3 length: 17 residues.